The 19 T cell receptor beta chains reported below all come from one sample, sequenced in a study of blood T cell repertoires in COVID-19. Sequenced by immunoSEQ multiplex PCR; TCRdb stores in-frame clones only, minus some. This table has 350,000 to 550,000 clones, approximately 90% appearing once. The material sequenced was peripheral blood. The receptors come from a woman aged 25-40 years with acute or convalescent COVID-19.

This sequence joins TRBV7-9 and TRBJ1-6; tentatively, D is TRBD1 (5 bases). The germline CDR1 and CDR2 sequences are SEHNR and FQNEAQ (reference sequence). V was clipped by 5 bases and J by 4 bases, with 18 bases between them. The CDR3 sequence is 17 residues long. The CDR3 DNA is TGTGCCAGCAGCGCAGGGACTCCAACAAGTTATAATTCACCCCTCCACTTT. Translating gives CASSAGTPTSYNSPLHF.

The J gene is TRBJ1-5, the V gene TRBV23-1, with 10 bases matching TRBD1. TRBV23-1 is filed as an ORF, its function uncertain. The CDR3 covers 18 residues. Trimming took 0 bases from V and 4 from J; bases not matched to a gene: 9. Here the CDR3 reads CASSQSFRQGARNQPQHF. The CDR3 DNA is TGCGCCAGCAGTCAATCTTTTCGACAGGGGGCGAGGAATCAGCCCCAGCATTTT.

Here the CDR3 DNA reads TGTGCCAGAAGCTCTCCGGGGCCCCAGCATTTT. Translation: CARSSPGPQHF. V usage is TRBV5-3 and J usage is TRBJ1-5; the D is unclear. TRBV5-3 is labeled an ORF, and its function is uncertain. The CDR3 spans 11 residues. The V end lost 3 bases, the J end lost 9 bases, and 7 bases lay between the germline ends.

V usage is TRBV13 and J usage is TRBJ2-3; 9 nucleotides agree with TRBD1. The CDR3 is 18 amino acids. J lost 4 bases, V lost 7 bases, and 18 bases had no gene match. The germline V gene encodes CDR1 PRHDT and CDR2 FYEKMQ (reference sequence). CDR3 coding DNA: TGTGCCAGCAATTCCGGGACAGGGCTCCACGGTGTCGCAGATACGCAGTATTTT. As protein: CASNSGTGLHGVADTQYF.

The chain links TRBV5-5 to TRBJ1-2; D is unresolved. V gave up 0 bases and J gave up 6 bases, with 9 bases separating them. Germline CDR1 SGHKS, CDR2 YYEKEE (reference sequence). The CDR3 is 13 amino acids. CDR3 nucleotides: TGTGCCAGCAGCTTGGTTATCCAGGATGGCTACACCTTC. Its protein product is CASSLVIQDGYTF.

CDR3: CASSLNPAYEQYF. CDR3 bases: TGCGCCAGCAGCTTGAACCCGGCCTACGAGCAGTACTTC. This chain joins TRBV5-1 and TRBJ2-7; D gene unclear. The CDR3 spans 13 residues. Germline V gene data show CDR1 as SGHRS and CDR2 as YFSETQ. Trimming cost V 1 base and J 2 bases, with 7 bases left between them.

V usage is TRBV5-5 and J usage is TRBJ2-1; 9 bases fit TRBD1. The CDR3 length is 13 residues. Germline CDR1 and CDR2: SGHKS and YYEKEE (reference sequence). V lost 5 bases and J lost 8; bases outside the gene matches: 5. This chain's CDR3 is CASSTGGGYEQFF. The DNA of the CDR3 is TGTGCCAGCAGTACAGGGGGCGGGTATGAGCAGTTCTTC. The whole variable domain, remainder taken from reference TRBV5-5 and TRBJ2-1, is DAGVTQSPTHLIKTRGQQVTLRCSPISGHKSVSWYQQVLGQGPQFIFQYYEKEERGRGNFPDRFSARQFPNYSSELNVNALLLGDSALYLCASSTGGGYEQFFGPGTRLTVL.

This chain links TRBV7-9 with TRBJ1-4, with TRBD1 matching over 9 bases. V shed 5 bases and J 4 bases; nucleotides not matched to a gene: 17. Germline CDR1 and CDR2: SEHNR and FQNEAQ (reference sequence). The CDR3 spans 19 residues. The CDR3 spells CASSTTSRDREFGNEKLFF. The CDR3 DNA sequence: TGTGCCAGCAGCACAACATCCCGGGACAGGGAATTTGGTAATGAAAAACTGTTTTTT. Variable domain in full (rest from reference TRBV7-9 and TRBJ1-4): DTGVSQNPRHKITKRGQNVTFRCDPISEHNRLYWYRQTLGQGPEFLTYFQNEAQLEKSRLLSDRFSAERPKGSFSTLEIQRTEQGDSAMYLCASSTTSRDREFGNEKLFFGSGTQLSVL.

The V and J genes are TRBV6-5 and TRBJ2-5; possibly TRBD1 for D (6 bases). The CDR3 is 16 residues long. Deletions cut 0 bases from V and 1 base from J, with 12 bases between. The germline gives CDR1 MNHEY, CDR2 SVGAGI. The CDR3 reads CASSYSWGHSQETQYF. CDR3 in DNA: TGTGCCAGCAGTTACTCGTGGGGACACAGCCAAGAGACCCAGTACTTC.

The rearrangement uses TRBV20-1 and TRBJ2-7; possibly TRBD2 for D (5 bases). CDR1 DFQATT and CDR2 SNEGSKA come from the germline V gene (reference sequence). V lost 3 bases and J 4 bases, leaving 10 bases between the germline ends. This CDR3 spans 12 amino acids. The CDR3 DNA reads TGCAGTGCTAGTGCCGGGGATTACGAGCAGTACTTC. It is translated as CSASAGDYEQYF.

CDR3 DNA sequence: TGTGCCTGGGACCCGACAGGGGGCAATTCACCCCTCCACTTT. Its protein product is CAWDPTGGNSPLHF. This rearrangement joins TRBV30 to TRBJ1-6; 10 nucleotides align to TRBD1. J was trimmed by 7 bases and V by 5 bases; bases with no gene match: 5. The CDR3 has 14 residues. Germline V CDR1 and CDR2: GTSNPN, SVGIG (reference sequence).

The chain uses TRBV9 and TRBJ1-2; D is undetermined. CDR3 length: 15 amino acids. Per germline, CDR1 SGDLS and CDR2 YYNGEE. The germline V and J ends were trimmed by 0 bases and 0 bases, with 9 bases remaining between them. The CDR3 sequence: CASSVGRRPNYGYTF. The CDR3 bases are TGTGCCAGCAGCGTAGGCAGGCGACCTAACTATGGCTACACCTTC.

This clone appeared once. V and J are TRBV24-1 and TRBJ2-3; 8 bases map to TRBD1. CDR3 length: 15 residues. After removal of 6 bases from V and 5 bases from J, the junction contained 9 bases not matched to a gene. CDR1 is KGHDR and CDR2 is SFDVKD in the germline V gene. CDR3 sequence: CATSPGQGWRDTQYF. The CDR3 DNA reads as TGTGCCACCAGTCCCGGACAGGGATGGCGAGATACGCAGTATTTT.

The chain uses TRBV21-1 and TRBJ2-3; the D call of TRBD1 is as the table states it, not checked on the DNA. TRBV21-1 corresponds to a pseudogene. This CDR3 spans 17 amino acids. This CDR3 is CASSKVLQGESTDTQYF. The CDR3 DNA reads TGTGCCAGCAGCAAAGTTTTGCAGGGGGAATCCACAGATACGCAGTATTTT.

The V call is TRBV7-3, the J call TRBJ2-1; D call uncertain. The germline CDR1 and CDR2 sequences are SGHTA and FQGTGA. V gave up 5 bases and J gave up 0 bases, with 8 bases separating them. This CDR3 contains 14 residues. The CDR3 DNA reads TGTGCCAGCAGCCTTTCTTACTCCTACAATGAGCAGTTCTTC. Translation gives CASSLSYSYNEQFF.

The rearrangement links TRBV27 to TRBJ1-1; TRBD1 might be the D (6 bases). Looked up from germline, CDR1 is MNHEY and CDR2 is SMNVEV (reference sequence). Trimming left V 3 bases short and J 0 bases short, with 11 bases between. This CDR3 has 15 residues. This CDR3 reads CASSFGGALNTEAFF. CDR3 nucleotides: TGTGCCAGCAGTTTCGGGGGGGCTTTGAACACTGAAGCTTTCTTT.

The table lists this clone with a few counts. The V gene is TRBV5-5, the J gene TRBJ1-6, with D hard to call. Trimming stripped 4 bases from V and 12 bases from J, with 14 bases between. Germline CDR1 is SGHKS and CDR2 is YYEKEE (reference sequence). The CDR3 extends over 13 amino acids. CDR3 in DNA: TGTGCCAGCAGCCCTTACCTGGCGGAACCCCTCCACTTT. Protein: CASSPYLAEPLHF.

In the case of this clone: No conserved phenylalanine or tryptophan ends this CDR3, so it is likely a read error. The limits of the CDR3 on the DNA are not certain, so only TCRdb's listed CDR3 is given. The chain carries TRBV12-2 and TRBJ2-3; the table's D call, TRBD1, has no DNA check behind it. TRBV12-2 is designated a pseudogene. The CDR3 has 11 amino acids, counting both end residues. The CDR3 loop is CASRPRDRVPR.

V and J are TRBV3-1 (or the pseudogene TRBV3-2) and TRBJ2-1; D is unclear. CDR1 is LGHDT and CDR2 is YNNKEL in the germline V gene (reference sequence). The CDR3 spans 15 residues. Trimming stripped 0 bases from V and 6 bases from J, with 12 bases between. The chain's CDR3 is CASSQDEKRRNEQFF. The CDR3 region has the DNA TGTGCCAGCAGCCAAGATGAGAAGCGTCGCAATGAGCAGTTCTTC.